The entry below describes one TCR beta chain. These data belong to a study of regulatory T cells in long-lasting Graves disease. Study as a whole: Less than 3 months of antithyroid drugs had been taken by newly diagnosed Graves' patients.

The time point here: newly diagnosed GD, antithyroid drugs for less than 3 months. TCR sequences were obtained from RNA taken from PBMCs. V was shortened by 2 bases and J by 13 bases, with 17 bases between the two germline ends. The CDR3 covers 13 residues. Per germline, CDR1 MNHEY and CDR2 SVGAGI. Library construction for TCR beta used iRepertoire HTBI primers and Arm-PCR of CDR3 regions. TCRdb reprocessed the multiplex PCR reads with MiXCR, giving one entry per CDR3 protein. The data hold approximately 470,000 distinct CDR3 sequences, with about a sixth observed a single time. The data were also submitted as part of a second study, on T cells in Graves' hyperthyroidism and ophthalmopathy.

The sequence derives from a man aged 40-49 years with Graves disease. The material was peripheral blood mononuclear cells (PBMCs), obtained at new diagnosis, from a patient treated with antithyroid drugs. The chain uses TRBV6-5 and TRBJ2-5; D unresolved. This chain's CDR3 is CASSYKVGWPRYF. The CDR3 nucleotides read TGTGCCAGCAGTTACAAGGTTGGCTGGCCCAGGTACTTC.